This T cell receptor (beta chain) emerged from a study of shared clonotypes between healthy human individuals. The wider study: A few men and a couple of women, aged 18 to 49, were donors.

Sequencing used immunoSEQ multiplex PCR; TCRdb keeps in-frame clones, though not all of them. This table holds a few hundred thousand clones, around 97% found once. J lost 6 bases, V lost 5 bases, and 5 bases had no gene match. This CDR3 comprises 14 residues. CDR1 and CDR2 (germline): MNHNY, SVGAGI (reference sequence). The chain links TRBV6-6 to TRBJ2-7, with 12 bases matching TRBD2. What was sequenced was naive CD4+ T cells sorted from blood. Noted subset: CD45RA+ positively selected. The sequence was obtained from a woman in her twenties or thirties in good health. In DNA form, the CDR3 reads TGTGCCAGCAGTACCTGGACTAGCGGGACCGAGCAGTACTTC. As protein: CASSTWTSGTEQYF.